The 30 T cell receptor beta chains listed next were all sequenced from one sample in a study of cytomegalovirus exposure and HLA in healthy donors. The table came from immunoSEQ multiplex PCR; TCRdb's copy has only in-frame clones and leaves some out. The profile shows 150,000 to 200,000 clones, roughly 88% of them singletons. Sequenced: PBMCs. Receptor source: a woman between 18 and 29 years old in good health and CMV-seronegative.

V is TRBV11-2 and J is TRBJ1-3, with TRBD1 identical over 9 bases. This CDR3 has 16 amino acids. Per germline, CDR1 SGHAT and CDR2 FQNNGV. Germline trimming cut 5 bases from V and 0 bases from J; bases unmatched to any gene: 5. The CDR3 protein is CASSTGQGRSGNTIYF. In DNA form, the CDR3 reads TGTGCCAGCAGCACAGGACAGGGGCGCTCTGGAAACACCATATATTTT.

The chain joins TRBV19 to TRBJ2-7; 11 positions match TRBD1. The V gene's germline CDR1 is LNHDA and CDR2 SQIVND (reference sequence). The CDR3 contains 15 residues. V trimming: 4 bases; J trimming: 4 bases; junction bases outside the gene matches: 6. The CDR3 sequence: CASSKGQGALYEQYF. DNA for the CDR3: TGTGCCAGTAGTAAAGGACAGGGGGCCTTGTACGAGCAGTACTTC.

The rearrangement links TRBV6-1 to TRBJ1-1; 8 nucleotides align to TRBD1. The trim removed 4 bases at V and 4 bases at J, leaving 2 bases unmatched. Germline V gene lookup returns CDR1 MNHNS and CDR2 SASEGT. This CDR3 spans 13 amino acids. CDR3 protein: CASSADRATEAFF. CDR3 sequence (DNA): TGTGCCAGCAGTGCGGACAGGGCCACTGAAGCTTTCTTT.

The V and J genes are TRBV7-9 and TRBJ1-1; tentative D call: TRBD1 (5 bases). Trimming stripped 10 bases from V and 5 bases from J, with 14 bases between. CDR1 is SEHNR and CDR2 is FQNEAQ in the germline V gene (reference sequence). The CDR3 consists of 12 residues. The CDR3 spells CATQGLGTEAFF. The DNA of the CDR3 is TGTGCCACTCAGGGTCTGGGGACTGAAGCTTTCTTT.

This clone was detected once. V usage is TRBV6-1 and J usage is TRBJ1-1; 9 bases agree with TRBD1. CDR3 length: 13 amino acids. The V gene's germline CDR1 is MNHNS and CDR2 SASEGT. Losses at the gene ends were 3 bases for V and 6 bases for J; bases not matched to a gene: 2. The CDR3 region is CASSEDRGAEAFF. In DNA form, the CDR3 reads TGTGCCAGCAGTGAGGACAGGGGAGCTGAAGCTTTCTTT.

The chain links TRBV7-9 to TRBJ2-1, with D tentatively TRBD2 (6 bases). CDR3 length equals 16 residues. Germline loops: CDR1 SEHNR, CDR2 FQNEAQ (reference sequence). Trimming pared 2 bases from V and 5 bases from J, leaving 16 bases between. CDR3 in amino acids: CASSLPTGGLDNEQFF. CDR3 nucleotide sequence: TGTGCCAGCAGCTTACCCACTGGGGGGTTAGACAATGAGCAGTTCTTC.

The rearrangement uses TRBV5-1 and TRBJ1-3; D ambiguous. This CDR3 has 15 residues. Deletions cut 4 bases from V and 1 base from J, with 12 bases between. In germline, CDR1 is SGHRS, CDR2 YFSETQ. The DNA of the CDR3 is TGCGCCAGCAGCCTTACCGTAGTTTCTGGAAACACCATATATTTT. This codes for CASSLTVVSGNTIYF.

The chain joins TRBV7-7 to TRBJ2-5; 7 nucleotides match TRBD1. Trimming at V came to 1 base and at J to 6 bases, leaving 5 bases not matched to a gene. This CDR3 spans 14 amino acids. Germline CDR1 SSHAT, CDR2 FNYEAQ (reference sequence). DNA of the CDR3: TGTGCCAGCAGCTTAGTTGGACAGGCGAAGACCCAGTACTTC. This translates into CASSLVGQAKTQYF. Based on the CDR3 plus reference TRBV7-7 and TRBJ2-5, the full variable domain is GAGVSQSPRYKVTKRGQDVTLRCDPISSHATLYWYQQALGQGPEFLTYFNYEAQPDKSGLPSDRFSAERPEGSISTLTIQRTEQRDSAMYRCASSLVGQAKTQYFGPGTRLLVL.

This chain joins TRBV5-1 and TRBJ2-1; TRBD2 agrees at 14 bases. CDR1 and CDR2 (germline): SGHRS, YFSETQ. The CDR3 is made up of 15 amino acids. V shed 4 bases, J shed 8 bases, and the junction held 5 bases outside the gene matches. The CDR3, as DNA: TGCGCCAGCAGCCTCGGACTAGCGGGAGGAGATGAGCAGTTCTTC. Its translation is CASSLGLAGGDEQFF.

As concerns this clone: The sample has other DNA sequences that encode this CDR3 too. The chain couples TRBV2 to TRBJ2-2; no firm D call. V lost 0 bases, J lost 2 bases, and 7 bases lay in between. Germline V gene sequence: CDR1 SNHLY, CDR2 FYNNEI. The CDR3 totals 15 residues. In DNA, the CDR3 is TGTGCCAGCAGTGAAGCGGCAGTAAACACCGGGGAGCTGTTTTTT. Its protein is CASSEAAVNTGELFF.

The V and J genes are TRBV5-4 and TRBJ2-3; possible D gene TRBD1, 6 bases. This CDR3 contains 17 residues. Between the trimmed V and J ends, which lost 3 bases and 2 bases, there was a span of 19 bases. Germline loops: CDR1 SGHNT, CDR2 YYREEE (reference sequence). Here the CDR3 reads CASSYPQTGIFTDTQYF. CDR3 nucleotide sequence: TGTGCCAGCAGCTATCCCCAGACAGGCATCTTCACAGATACGCAGTATTTT.

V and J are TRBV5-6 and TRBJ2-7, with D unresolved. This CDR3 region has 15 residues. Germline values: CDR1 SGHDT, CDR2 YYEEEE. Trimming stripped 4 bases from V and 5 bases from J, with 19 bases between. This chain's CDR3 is CASSGFLQNSDEQYF. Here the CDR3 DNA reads TGTGCCAGCAGCGGGTTTTTACAGAATTCCGACGAGCAGTACTTC.

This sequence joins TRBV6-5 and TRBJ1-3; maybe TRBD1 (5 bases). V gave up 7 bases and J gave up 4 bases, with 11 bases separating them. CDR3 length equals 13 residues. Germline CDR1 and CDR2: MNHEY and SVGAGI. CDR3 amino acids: CASTGENGNTIYF. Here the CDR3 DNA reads TGTGCCAGCACGGGGGAAAACGGAAACACCATATATTTT.

In DNA form, the CDR3 reads TGTGCCAGCAGCGCGGAGGGGGCCGGGTACACTGAAGCTTTCTTT. The encoded protein is CASSAEGAGYTEAFF. The rearrangement joins TRBV9 to TRBJ1-1; the match to TRBD1 covers 7 bases. The CDR3 is made up of 15 amino acids. Trimming at V came to 3 bases and at J to 3 bases, leaving 8 bases not matched to a gene. Germline assignment: CDR1 SGDLS and CDR2 YYNGEE.

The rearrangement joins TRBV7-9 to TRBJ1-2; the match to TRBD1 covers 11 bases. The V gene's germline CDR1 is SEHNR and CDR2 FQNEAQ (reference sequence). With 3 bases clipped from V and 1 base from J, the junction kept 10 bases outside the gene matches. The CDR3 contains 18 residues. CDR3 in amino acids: CASSFLRDRGTLNYGYTF. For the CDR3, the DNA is TGTGCCAGCAGCTTTTTACGGGACAGGGGGACGCTTAACTATGGCTACACCTTC.

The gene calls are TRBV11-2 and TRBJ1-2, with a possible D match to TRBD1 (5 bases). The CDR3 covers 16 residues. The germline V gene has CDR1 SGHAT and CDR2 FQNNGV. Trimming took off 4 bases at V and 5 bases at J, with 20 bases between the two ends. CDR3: CASSSPRQGNFYGYTF. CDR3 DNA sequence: TGTGCCAGCAGCTCCCCCAGGCAGGGCAACTTTTATGGCTACACCTTC.

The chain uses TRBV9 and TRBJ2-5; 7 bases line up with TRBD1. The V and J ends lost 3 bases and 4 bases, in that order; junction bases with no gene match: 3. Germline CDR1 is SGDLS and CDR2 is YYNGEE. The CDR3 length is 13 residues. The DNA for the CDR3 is TGTGCCAGCAGCGAACAGGGGATAGAGACCCAGTACTTC. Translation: CASSEQGIETQYF.

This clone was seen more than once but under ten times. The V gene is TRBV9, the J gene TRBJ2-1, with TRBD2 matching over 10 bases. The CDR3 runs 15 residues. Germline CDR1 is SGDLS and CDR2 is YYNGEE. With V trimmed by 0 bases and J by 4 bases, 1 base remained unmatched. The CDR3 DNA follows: TGTGCCAGCAGCGTAGAAGCGGGGGGGTACAATGAGCAGTTCTTC. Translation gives CASSVEAGGYNEQFF.

DNA of the CDR3: TGCAGTGTTACCCTCGGGGATACGCAGTATTTT. This translates into CSVTLGDTQYF. The chain recombines TRBV20-1 with TRBJ2-3; D not certain. The ends were cut back, 7 bases at V and 6 bases at J, with 11 bases in the middle. The germline CDR1 and CDR2 sequences are DFQATT and SNEGSKA (reference sequence). The CDR3 totals 11 residues.

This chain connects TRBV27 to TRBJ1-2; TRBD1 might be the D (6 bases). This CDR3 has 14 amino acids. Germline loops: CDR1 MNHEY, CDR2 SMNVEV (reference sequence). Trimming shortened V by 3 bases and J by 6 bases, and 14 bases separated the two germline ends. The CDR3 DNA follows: TGTGCCAGCAGTTTTACAGGGCTCGGGAATGGCTACACCTTC. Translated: CASSFTGLGNGYTF.

For the CDR3, the DNA is TGCGCCAGCAGCCAAGTCGTCGCGGAGACCCAGTACTTC. It encodes CASSQVVAETQYF. V usage is TRBV4-1 and J usage is TRBJ2-5; D is ambiguous. There are 13 residues in the CDR3. V dropped 1 base and J dropped 5 bases, with 8 bases sitting between them. CDR1 is MGHRA and CDR2 is YSYEKL in the germline V gene.

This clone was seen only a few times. The CDR3 coding sequence is TGTGCCGGGAAGTGGTCGGTTACTGAAGCTTTCTTT. Protein: CAGKWSVTEAFF. The V gene is TRBV30, the J gene TRBJ1-1; unclear D gene. Germline V gives CDR1 GTSNPN, CDR2 SVGIG (reference sequence). V shed 8 bases and J shed 5 bases, with 15 bases lying between them. The CDR3 is made up of 12 amino acids.

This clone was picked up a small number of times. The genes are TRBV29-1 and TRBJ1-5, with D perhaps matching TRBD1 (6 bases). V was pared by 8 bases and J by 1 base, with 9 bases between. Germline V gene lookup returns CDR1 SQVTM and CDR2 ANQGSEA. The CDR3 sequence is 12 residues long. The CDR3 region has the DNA TGCAGCTCCGGGACAAGCAATCAGCCCCAGCATTTT. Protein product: CSSGTSNQPQHF.

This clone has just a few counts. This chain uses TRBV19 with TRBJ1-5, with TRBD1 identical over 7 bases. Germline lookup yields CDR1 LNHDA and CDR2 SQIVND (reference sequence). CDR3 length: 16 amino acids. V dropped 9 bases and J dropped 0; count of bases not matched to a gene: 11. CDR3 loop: CASLPGQTYSNQPQHF. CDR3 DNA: TGTGCCAGCCTGCCGGGACAGACCTATAGCAATCAGCCCCAGCATTTT.

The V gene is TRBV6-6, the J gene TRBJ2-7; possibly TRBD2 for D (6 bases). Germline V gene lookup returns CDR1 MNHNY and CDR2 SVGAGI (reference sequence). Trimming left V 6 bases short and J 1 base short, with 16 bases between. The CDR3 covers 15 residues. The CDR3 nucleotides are TGTGCCAGCAGCCCTTCCCCGGGACTGTCCTACGAGCAGTACTTC. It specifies CASSPSPGLSYEQYF.

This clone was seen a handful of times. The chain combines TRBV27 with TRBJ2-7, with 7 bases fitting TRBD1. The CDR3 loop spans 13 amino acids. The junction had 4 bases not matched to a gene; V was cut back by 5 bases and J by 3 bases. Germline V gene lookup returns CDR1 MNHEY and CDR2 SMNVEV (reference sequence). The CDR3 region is CASSIRQGYEQYF. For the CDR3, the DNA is TGTGCCAGCAGTATCCGACAGGGCTACGAGCAGTACTTC.

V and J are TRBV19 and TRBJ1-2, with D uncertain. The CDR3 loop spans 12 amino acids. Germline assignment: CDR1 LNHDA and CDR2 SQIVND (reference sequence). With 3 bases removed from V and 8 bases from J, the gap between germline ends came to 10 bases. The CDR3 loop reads CASSMLAGGYTF. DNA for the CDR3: TGTGCCAGTAGTATGCTAGCTGGAGGCTACACCTTC.

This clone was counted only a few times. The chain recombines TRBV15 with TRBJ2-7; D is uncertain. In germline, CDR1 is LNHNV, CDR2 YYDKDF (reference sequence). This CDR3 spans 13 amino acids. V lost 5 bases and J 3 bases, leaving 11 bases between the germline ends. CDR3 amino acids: CATSPRYYYEQYF. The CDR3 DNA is TGTGCCACCAGCCCAAGGTACTACTACGAGCAGTACTTC.

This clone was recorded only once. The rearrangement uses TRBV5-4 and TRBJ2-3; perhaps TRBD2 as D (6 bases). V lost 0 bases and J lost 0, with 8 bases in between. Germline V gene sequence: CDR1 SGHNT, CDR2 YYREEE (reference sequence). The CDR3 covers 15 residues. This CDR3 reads CASSLDAGSTDTQYF. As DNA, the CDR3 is TGTGCCAGCAGCTTGGATGCGGGGAGCACAGATACGCAGTATTTT.

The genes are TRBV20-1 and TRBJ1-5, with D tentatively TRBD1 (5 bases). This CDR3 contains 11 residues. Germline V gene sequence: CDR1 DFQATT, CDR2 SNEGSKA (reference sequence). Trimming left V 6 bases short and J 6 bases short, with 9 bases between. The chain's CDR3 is CSAGRRQPQHF. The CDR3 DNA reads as TGCAGTGCGGGGCGGCGTCAGCCCCAGCATTTT.